This T cell receptor (beta chain) was recorded in a study of vaccination effects on CD4 cells after COVID-19. Overall study findings and caveats: Few convalescent patients and no early post-infection timepoints were included in the study. In healthy vaccinees, only 1 of 255 vaccine-induced clones cross-reacted with common cold coronaviruses.

With the ViraFEST assay, the study expanded antigen-specific CD4+ T cells using viral peptide pools, then sequenced them. After more than 9 days in culture, the CD4+ T cells were isolated. Absence of prior SARS-CoV-2 infection characterized the vaccine recipients, who showed negative nucleocapsid antibodies. Half the medium was replaced with IL-2 medium on days 3 and 7. The repertoire was sequenced with immunoSEQ multiplex PCR; TCRdb's copy has only in-frame clones and lacks some. The data contain around 79,000 clones, around 81% of them singletons. In regard to this clone: Its target is not known.

The source material was CD4+ T cells from PBMCs cultured with SARS-CoV-2 spike peptides, sampled before COVID-19 vaccination. The source is a human donor who received a COVID-19 vaccine.

The CDR3, as DNA: TGTGCCACCAGTGCTCAGGGAGGCTATGGCTACACCTTC. Residues: CATSAQGGYGYTF. The J gene is TRBJ1-2, the V gene TRBV24-1; D may be TRBD1 (5 bases). This CDR3 is 13 amino acids long. Germline-derived CDR1 and CDR2 are KGHDR and SFDVKD. V lost 5 bases, J lost 4 bases, and 10 bases lay in between.